This T cell receptor (beta chain) stems from a study of cytomegalovirus exposure and HLA in healthy donors. Study-wide results and caveats: Later on, an analysis showed TCR association rates differing by HLA locus, with DRB1 the most and HLA-C the fewest. Apparent HLA restriction characterized most CMV-associated TCR beta chains in a later analysis.

PCR was performed using 60 Vbeta and 13 Jbeta primers. Generated by immunoSEQ multiplex PCR, the TCRdb table keeps only in-frame clones and is missing some. Of roughly 150,000 clones in the sample, over 80% were seen once. This CDR3 contains 13 residues. V gave up 2 bases and J gave up 5 bases, with 8 bases separating them. Germline loops: CDR1 SGHRS, CDR2 YFSETQ. At collection, donors were nominally healthy, but unrecorded immune exposures were probable. As for this clone: Its antigen remains unknown.

The clonotype originates from a male donor in good health and CMV-seronegative. Sequencing was performed on PBMCs. The V call is TRBV5-1, the J call TRBJ1-5, with unresolved D. This chain's CDR3 is CASSFSFDQPQHF. The CDR3 nucleotides are TGCGCCAGCAGCTTTAGTTTCGATCAGCCCCAGCATTTT.